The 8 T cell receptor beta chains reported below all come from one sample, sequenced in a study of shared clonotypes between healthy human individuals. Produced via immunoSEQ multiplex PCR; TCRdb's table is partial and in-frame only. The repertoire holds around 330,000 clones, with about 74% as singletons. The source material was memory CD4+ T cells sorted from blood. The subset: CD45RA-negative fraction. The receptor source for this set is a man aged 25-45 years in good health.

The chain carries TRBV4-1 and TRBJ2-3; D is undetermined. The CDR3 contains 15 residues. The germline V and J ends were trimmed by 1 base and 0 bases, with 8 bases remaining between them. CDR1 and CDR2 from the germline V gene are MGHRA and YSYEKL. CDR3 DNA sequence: TGCGCCAGCAGCCAAGTACTGACTAGCACAGATACGCAGTATTTT. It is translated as CASSQVLTSTDTQYF.

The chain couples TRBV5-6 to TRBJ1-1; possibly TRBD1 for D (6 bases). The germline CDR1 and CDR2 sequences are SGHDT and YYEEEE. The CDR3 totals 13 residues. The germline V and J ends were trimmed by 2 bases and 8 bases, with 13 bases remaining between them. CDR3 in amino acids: CASSLQGHAEAFF. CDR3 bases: TGTGCCAGCAGCTTACAGGGACACGCGGAAGCTTTCTTT.

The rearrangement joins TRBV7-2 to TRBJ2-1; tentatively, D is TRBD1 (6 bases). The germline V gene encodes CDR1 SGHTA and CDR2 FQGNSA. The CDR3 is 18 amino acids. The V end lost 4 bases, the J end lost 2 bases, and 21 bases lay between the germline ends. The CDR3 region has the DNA TGTGCCAGCAGCTCAAAAGGGTTGGGCAGGGGAACCTACAATGAGCAGTTCTTC. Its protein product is CASSSKGLGRGTYNEQFF.

In nucleotides, the CDR3 is TGTGCCAGCACCACAGGTGTAGAGCAGTTCTTC. It yields the protein CASTTGVEQFF. V gene TRBV6-5 combines with J gene TRBJ2-1, with D possibly matching TRBD1 (5 bases). Germline-derived CDR1 and CDR2 are MNHEY and SVGAGI. V shed 7 bases and J shed 10 bases, with 11 bases lying between them. The CDR3 has 11 amino acids.

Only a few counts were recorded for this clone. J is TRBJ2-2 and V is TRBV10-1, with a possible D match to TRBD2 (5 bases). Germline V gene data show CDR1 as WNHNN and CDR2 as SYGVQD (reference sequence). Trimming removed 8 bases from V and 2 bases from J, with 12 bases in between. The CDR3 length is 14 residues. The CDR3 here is CASSPAVNTGELFF. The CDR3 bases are TGCGCCAGCTCTCCAGCGGTTAACACCGGGGAGCTGTTTTTT.

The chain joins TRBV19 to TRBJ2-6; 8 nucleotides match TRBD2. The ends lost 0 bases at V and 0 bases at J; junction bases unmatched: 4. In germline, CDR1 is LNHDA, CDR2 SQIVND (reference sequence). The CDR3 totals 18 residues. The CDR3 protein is CASSIDHGTSSGANVLTF. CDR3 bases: TGTGCCAGTAGTATAGATCACGGGACTAGCTCTGGGGCCAACGTCCTGACTTTC.

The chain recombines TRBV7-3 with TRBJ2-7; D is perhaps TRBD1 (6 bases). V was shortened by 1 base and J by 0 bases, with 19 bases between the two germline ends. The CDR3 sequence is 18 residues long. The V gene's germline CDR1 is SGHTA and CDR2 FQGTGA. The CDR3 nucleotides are TGTGCCAGCAGCTTAATTCCCCTAACAGGGCCACACTCCTACGAGCAGTACTTC. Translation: CASSLIPLTGPHSYEQYF. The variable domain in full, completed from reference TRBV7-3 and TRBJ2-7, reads GAGVSQTPSNKVTEKGKYVELRCDPISGHTALYWYRQSLGQGPEFLIYFQGTGAADDSGLPNDRFFAVRPEGSVSTLKIQRTERGDSAVYLCASSLIPLTGPHSYEQYFGPGTRLTVT.

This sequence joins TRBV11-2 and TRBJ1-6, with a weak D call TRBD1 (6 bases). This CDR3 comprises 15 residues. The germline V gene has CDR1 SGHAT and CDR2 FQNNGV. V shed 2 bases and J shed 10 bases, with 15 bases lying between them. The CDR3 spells CASSLTGRGGSPLHF. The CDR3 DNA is TGTGCCAGCAGCTTAACGGGCAGGGGAGGGTCACCCCTCCACTTT.